A selection of T cell receptor beta chains follows, all from one sample in a study of T cells after yellow fever vaccination. TCRdb redid the calling of the 5' RACE reads with MiXCR, one entry per CDR3 protein. Among just under 600,000 distinct CDR3 sequences listed, roughly 14% were seen once. Here the sequenced sample was PBMCs, taken on the day of the yellow fever booster vaccination. These receptors were obtained from a man aged 30 to 39 who received the YFV17D yellow fever vaccine. Each CDR3 is given with its conserved first and last residue. Fields, in order: V gene, D gene, J gene, clone size, CDR3 DNA, CDR3 protein. D genes are given only for firm matches. Clone size appears in some rows only: once, few, many, or a class for an expanded clone.

>TRBV6-5|TRBD1|TRBJ2-7|-
TGTGCCAGCAGTTATCGGGCAGGGGGATTCTACGAGCAGTACTTC
CASSYRAGGFYEQYF
>TRBV7-2|-|TRBJ2-1|few
TGTGCCAGCAGGGGGCGAGAGGGCAATGAGCAGTTCTTC
CASRGREGNEQFF
>TRBV6-2/TRBV6-3|TRBD1|TRBJ1-5|-
TGTGCCAGCAGATCAGGGGGATCTCAGCCCCAGCATTTT
CASRSGGSQPQHF
>TRBV20-1|-|TRBJ2-7|few
TGCAGTGCTGGATCGAGGCTAGCTAGCGAGCAGTACTTC
CSAGSRLASEQYF
>TRBV7-8|-|TRBJ2-7|few
TGTGCCAGCAGCTCGGGACTTGGACAGCCATACGAGCAGTACTTC
CASSSGLGQPYEQYF
>TRBV19|TRBD2|TRBJ2-1|-
TGTGCCAGTCGGACTAGCGGGCCAGAGCAGTTCTTC
CASRTSGPEQFF
>TRBV25-1|-|TRBJ2-2|few
TGTGCCAGCAGTATGGGGGGTGACACCGGGGAGCTGTTTTTT
CASSMGGDTGELFF
>TRBV28|-|TRBJ1-4|-
TGTGCCACTCTGGAGTCAACTAATGAAAAACTGTTTTTT
CATLESTNEKLFF
>TRBV7-3|-|TRBJ2-1|-
TGTGCCAGCAGCTTAAACTACAACAATGAGCAGTTCTTC
CASSLNYNNEQFF
>TRBV19|-|TRBJ2-7|-
TGTGCCAGTAGTATGGTGTGGGCTTCCTACGAGCAGTACTTC
CASSMVWASYEQYF
>TRBV5-4|TRBD1|TRBJ2-7|-
TGTGCCAGCAGCCCCGGTCGGTCGGGACAGGGTAACGACGAGCAGTACTTC
CASSPGRSGQGNDEQYF
>TRBV29-1|TRBD2|TRBJ2-1|few
TGCAGCGCAGAACTAGCGGGAGCCTACAATGAGCAGTTCTTC
CSAELAGAYNEQFF
>TRBV15|-|TRBJ1-5|few
TGTGCCACCAGCAGAGTATTTGATATAGGGCCCCAGCATTTT
CATSRVFDIGPQHF
>TRBV20-1|-|TRBJ2-3|-
TGCAGTGCTAGTGACAGCGAGGACCCTGGCACAGATACGCAGTATTTT
CSASDSEDPGTDTQYF
>TRBV28|-|TRBJ2-2|many
TGTGCCAGCAGTTCGACGTTGAACACCGGGGAGCTGTTTTTT
CASSSTLNTGELFF
>TRBV7-2|-|TRBJ1-5|-
TGTGCCAGCAGCTTAGCGTGGGATCCGGGGTATCAGCCCCAGCATTTT
CASSLAWDPGYQPQHF
>TRBV5-4|TRBD2|TRBJ2-2|-
TGTGCCAGCAGCACGACTAGCGGCACCGGGGAGCTGTTTTTT
CASSTTSGTGELFF
>TRBV20-1|-|TRBJ2-6|few
TGCAGTGCTAGTTGGGCCAACGTCCTGACTTTC
CSASWANVLTF
>TRBV12-3/TRBV12-4|-|TRBJ2-1|-
TGTGCCAGCAGTGCCCCGGGGGTCGGAGAGCAGTTCTTC
CASSAPGVGEQFF
>TRBV6-5|TRBD1|TRBJ2-1|few
TGTGCCAGCAGTCTACTCAGGGGGAGTGAGCAGTTCTTC
CASSLLRGSEQFF
>TRBV20-1|-|TRBJ1-1|-
TGCAGTGCTAGAGTTCTGGGGGCAAAGGGGGAGGCTTTCTTT
CSARVLGAKGEAFF